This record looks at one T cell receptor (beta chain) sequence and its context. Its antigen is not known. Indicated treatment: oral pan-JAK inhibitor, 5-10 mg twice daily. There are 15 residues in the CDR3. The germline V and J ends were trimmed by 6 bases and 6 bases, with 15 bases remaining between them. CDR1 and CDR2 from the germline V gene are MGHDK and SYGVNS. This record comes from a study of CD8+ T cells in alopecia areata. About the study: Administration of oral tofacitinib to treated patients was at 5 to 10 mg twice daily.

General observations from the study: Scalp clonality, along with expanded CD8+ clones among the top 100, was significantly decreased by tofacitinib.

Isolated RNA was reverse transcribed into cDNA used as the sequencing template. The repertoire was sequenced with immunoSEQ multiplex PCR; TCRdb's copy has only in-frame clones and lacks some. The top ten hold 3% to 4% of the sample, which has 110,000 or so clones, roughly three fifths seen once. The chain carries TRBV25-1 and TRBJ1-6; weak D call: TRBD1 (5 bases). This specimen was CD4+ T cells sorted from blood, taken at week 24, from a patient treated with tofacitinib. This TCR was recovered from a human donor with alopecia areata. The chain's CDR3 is CASRGSGTFNSPLHF. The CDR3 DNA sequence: TGTGCCAGCAGAGGGTCCGGGACCTTTAATTCACCCCTCCACTTT. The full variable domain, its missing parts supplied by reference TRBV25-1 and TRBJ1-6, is EADIYQTPRYLVIGTGKKITLECSQTMGHDKMYWYQQDPGMELHLIHYSYGVNSTEKGDLSSESTVSRIRTEHFPLTLESARPSHTSQYLCASRGSGTFNSPLHFGNGTRLTVT.